Sequencing of this T cell receptor (beta chain) was carried out in a study of blood T cells in healthy people across ages (dated by TCRdb to about 2015). With respect to the entire study: In model experiments, template switching captured about one uniquely barcoded TCR beta cDNA molecule for every two T cells. Using deep sequencing normalized with unique cDNA molecular identifiers, the study measured how TCR beta repertoire diversity changes with age. Donors were grouped into four age groups: young (average 16 years), middle-aged (under 40), aged (approximately 58) and long-lived (approximately 82). To avoid experimental bias, donors of different ages were distributed randomly across sequencing lanes. Two additional independent replicas of 1 million unique cDNA reads from the same blood draw were analyzed for two donors (one aged 18 to 30 and one aged 80 or older). Overall study results and their limits: Donor CMV infection status was unknown, potentially confounding age-related changes in expanded clonotypes. Bulk unsorted PBMC profiling prevented conclusive comparison of naive and antigen-experienced compartments. Total diversity estimates from one million sequenced T cells were considered lower bounds and underestimates. A strong correlation was found between observed TCR beta diversity and the percentage of naive T cells measured by flow cytometry. Compared with the aged group, the long-lived group had more naive CD4+ T cells, fewer expanded clones and increased TCR diversity, a pattern suggesting age selection. As age increased, observed TCR beta diversity per million T cells dropped in a roughly linear way, and a significant reduction was already evident by age roughly 40.

Details on this clonotype: No antigen is known for it. Compared with germline, one end of the junction differs, possibly owing to a read error.

Libraries were made using 5' RACE. The sequencer listed for this sample is Illumina HiSeq 2500. A second 7 to 11 cycle PCR used a sample-barcoded 5' primer and a J-beta primer mix. A template-switch 5' adaptor carrying 12 random nucleotides introduced a unique molecular identifier onto each TCR beta cDNA molecule. Each sample yielded at least 3 million CDR3-containing paired-end reads. First-strand cDNA was synthesized from all RNA with the Mint cDNA synthesis kit, primed by a TRBC-specific oligonucleotide. Following uracil-DNA glycosylase treatment, all cDNA underwent a first 18-cycle PCR with the universal primers M1SS and BC2_uni_R. The published analysis was carried out like this. Each sample was normalized by randomly selecting 1 million high-quality reads, each carrying a distinct molecular identifier. Reads sharing molecular identifiers were discarded rather than binned into consensus sequences. MiTCR, run with a Q25 quality threshold and the strictest error-elimination algorithm, handled CDR3 identification, clonotype clustering and error correction. A nonparametric unseen species model with Euler transformation was used to estimate a lower bound on total TCR beta diversity. Using fastp trimming at Q25 and MiXCR clonotype assembly, TCRdb reanalyzed the public sequencing data and kept in-frame beta chains. Every entry covers one CDR3 protein and lists the most common genes and DNA from its rows. TCRdb's processing, not the authors', yielded these V and J calls. For this sample there are over 700,000 distinct CDR3 sequences; around half appear just once. Roughly 37% of the sample belongs to the ten largest clones.

Systemically healthy Caucasian individuals from Russia, 39 in total and aged about 6 to 100 years, were included as donors. Each donor gave around 9.9 milliliters of peripheral blood, collected into EDTA-treated Vacutainer tubes. Ficoll-Paque density-gradient centrifugation was used to isolate PBMCs, with at least 6.5 million per sample. Trizol reagent was used to extract total RNA from the PBMCs, yielding at least 5.5 micrograms per sample. Naive CD45RAhigh/CD27high T cell percentages were measured by flow cytometry on a PBMC aliquot from every donor. The CDR3 holds 15 amino acids from the cysteine to the phenylalanine. Of the read, only the CDR3 DNA is kept; its 45 bases are in frame from base 1.

This TCR came from a man at least 80 years old in good health. The sequenced sample consisted of blood. The rearrangement combines TRBV12-3 or TRBV12-4 with TRBJ1-4, with the D segment identity uncertain. CDR3 protein: CASCFEARPFGKLFF. DNA sequence: TGTGCCAGCTGTTTTGAGGCGCGGCCCTTTGGGAAACTGTTTTTT.